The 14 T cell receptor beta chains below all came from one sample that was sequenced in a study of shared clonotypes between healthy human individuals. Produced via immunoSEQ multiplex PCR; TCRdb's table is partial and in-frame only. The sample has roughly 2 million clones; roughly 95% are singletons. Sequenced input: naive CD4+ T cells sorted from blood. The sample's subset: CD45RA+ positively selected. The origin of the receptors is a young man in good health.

The CDR3 nucleotides are TGCGCCAGCAGCCCGGGGACAGGGGGCGGAGGAGGAGAGACCCAGTACTTC. It codes for CASSPGTGGGGGETQYF. The chain couples TRBV5-1 to TRBJ2-5; 12 nucleotides line up with TRBD1. The V and J ends lost 4 bases and 4 bases, in that order; junction bases with no gene match: 11. The germline gives CDR1 SGHRS, CDR2 YFSETQ. The CDR3 contains 17 residues.

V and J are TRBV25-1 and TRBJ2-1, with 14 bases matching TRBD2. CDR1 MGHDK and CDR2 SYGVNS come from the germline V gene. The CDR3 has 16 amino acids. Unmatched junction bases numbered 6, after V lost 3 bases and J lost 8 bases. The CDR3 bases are TGTGCCAGCAGTGAGTCCGGGACTAGCGGGAGCGATGAGCAGTTCTTC. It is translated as CASSESGTSGSDEQFF.

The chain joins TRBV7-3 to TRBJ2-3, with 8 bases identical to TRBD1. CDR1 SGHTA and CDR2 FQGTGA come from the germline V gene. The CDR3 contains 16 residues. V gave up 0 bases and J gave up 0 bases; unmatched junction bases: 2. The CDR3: CASSLTGQASTDTQYF. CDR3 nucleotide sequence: TGTGCCAGCAGCTTAACGGGACAGGCTAGCACAGATACGCAGTATTTT.

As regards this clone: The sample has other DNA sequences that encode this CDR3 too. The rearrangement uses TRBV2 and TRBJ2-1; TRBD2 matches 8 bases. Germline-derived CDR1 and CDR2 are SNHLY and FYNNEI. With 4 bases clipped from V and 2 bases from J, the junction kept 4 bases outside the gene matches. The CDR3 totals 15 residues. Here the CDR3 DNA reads TGTGCCAGCAGTGCCCTAGCGGGTCCCTACAATGAGCAGTTCTTC. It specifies CASSALAGPYNEQFF.

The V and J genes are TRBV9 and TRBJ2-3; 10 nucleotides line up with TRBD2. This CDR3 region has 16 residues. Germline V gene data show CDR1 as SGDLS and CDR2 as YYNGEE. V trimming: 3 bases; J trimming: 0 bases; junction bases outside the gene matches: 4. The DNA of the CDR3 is TGTGCCAGCAGCGCACGACTAGCGGGTAGCACAGATACGCAGTATTTT. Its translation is CASSARLAGSTDTQYF.

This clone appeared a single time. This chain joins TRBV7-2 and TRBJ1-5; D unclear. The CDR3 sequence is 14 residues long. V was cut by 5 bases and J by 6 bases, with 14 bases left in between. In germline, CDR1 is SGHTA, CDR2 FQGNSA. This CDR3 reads CASSPVGVVQPQHF. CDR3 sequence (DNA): TGTGCCAGCAGCCCGGTCGGGGTCGTTCAGCCCCAGCATTTT.

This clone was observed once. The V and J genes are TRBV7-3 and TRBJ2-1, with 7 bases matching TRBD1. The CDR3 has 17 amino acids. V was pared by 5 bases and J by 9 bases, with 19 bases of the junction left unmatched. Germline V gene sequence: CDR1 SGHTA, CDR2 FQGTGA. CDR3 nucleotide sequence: TGTGCCAGCAGCCCTTTGGATAGGGGGCGGAGCGGTGGTGAGCAGTTCTTC. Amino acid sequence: CASSPLDRGRSGGEQFF.

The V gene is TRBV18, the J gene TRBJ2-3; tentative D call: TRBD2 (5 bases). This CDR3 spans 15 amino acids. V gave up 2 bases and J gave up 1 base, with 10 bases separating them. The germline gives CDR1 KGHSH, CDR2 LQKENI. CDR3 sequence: CASSPGERGTDTQYF. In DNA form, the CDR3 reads TGTGCCAGCTCACCAGGGGAGAGGGGCACAGATACGCAGTATTTT.

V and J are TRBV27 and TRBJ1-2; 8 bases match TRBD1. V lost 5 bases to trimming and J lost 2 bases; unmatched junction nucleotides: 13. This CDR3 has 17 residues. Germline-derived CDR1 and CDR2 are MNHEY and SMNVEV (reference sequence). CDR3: CASSPRDRWRGNYGYTF. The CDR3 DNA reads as TGTGCCAGCAGTCCCCGGGACAGGTGGAGGGGAAACTATGGCTACACCTTC.

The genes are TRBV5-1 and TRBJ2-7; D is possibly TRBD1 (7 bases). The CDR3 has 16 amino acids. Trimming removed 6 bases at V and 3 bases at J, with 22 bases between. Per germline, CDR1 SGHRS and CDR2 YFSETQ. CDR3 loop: CASTRGVGQAYYEQYF. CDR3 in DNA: TGCGCCAGCACGAGGGGGGTAGGACAGGCGTACTACGAGCAGTACTTC.

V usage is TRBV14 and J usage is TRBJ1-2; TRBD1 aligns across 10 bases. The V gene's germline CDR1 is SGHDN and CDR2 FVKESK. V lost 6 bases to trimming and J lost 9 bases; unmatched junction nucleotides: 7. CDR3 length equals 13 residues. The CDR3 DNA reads TGTGCCAGCAGGCGACAGGGGGCTAGTAGCTACACCTTC. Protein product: CASRRQGASSYTF.

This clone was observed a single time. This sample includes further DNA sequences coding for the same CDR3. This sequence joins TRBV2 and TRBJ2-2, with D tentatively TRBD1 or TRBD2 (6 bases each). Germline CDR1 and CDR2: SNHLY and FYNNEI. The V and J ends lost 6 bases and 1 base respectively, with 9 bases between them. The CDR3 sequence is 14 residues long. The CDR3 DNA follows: TGTGCCAGCAGGGGGGGCCTGAACACCGGGGAGCTGTTTTTT. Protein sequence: CASRGGLNTGELFF.

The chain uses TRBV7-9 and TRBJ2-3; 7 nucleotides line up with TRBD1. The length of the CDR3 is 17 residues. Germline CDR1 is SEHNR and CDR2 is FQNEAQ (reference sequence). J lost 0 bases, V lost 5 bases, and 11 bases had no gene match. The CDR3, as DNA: TGTGCCAGCAGCGTAGACAGGGCAGGTCTTAGCACAGATACGCAGTATTTT. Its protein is CASSVDRAGLSTDTQYF. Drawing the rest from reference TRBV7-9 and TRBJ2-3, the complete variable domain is DTGVSQNPRHKITKRGQNVTFRCDPISEHNRLYWYRQTLGQGPEFLTYFQNEAQLEKSRLLSDRFSAERPKGSFSTLEIQRTEQGDSAMYLCASSVDRAGLSTDTQYFGPGTRLTVL.

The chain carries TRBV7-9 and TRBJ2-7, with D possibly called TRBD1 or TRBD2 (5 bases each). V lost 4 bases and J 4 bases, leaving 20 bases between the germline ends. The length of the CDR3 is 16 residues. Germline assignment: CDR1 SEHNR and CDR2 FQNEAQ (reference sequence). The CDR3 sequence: CASSSIYGDGWYEQYF. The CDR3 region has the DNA TGTGCCAGCAGCTCAATATACGGGGACGGTTGGTACGAGCAGTACTTC.